The clone carrying this TCR beta chain has a handful of counts. Its antigen is undetermined. The CDR3 runs to 16 residues. J gave up 4 bases and V 3 bases, and 8 bases lay outside the gene matches. The germline CDR1 and CDR2 sequences are MGHDK and SYGVNS. This record belongs to a study of blood T cells in healthy people across ages. A second roughly 7 to 12 cycle PCR used barcoded and J-beta primers. TCRdb analysed the 5' RACE reads with MiXCR anew, one entry per CDR3 protein. The table includes over a million distinct CDR3 sequences, 40% to 50% detected once. Study-wide results and limits: Significant beta diversity loss was already apparent by age roughly 40, declining roughly linearly. Strong correlation was found linking TCR beta diversity to naive T cell percentage.

The chain combines TRBV25-1 with TRBJ2-1, with TRBD1 matching 8 bases. The source is a woman aged 60-75 years in good health. Sequenced: blood. CDR3 sequence reads: CASSEDRAGPYNEQFF. CDR3 nucleotides: TGTGCCAGCAGTGAGGACAGGGCAGGTCCTTACAATGAGCAGTTCTTC. Using reference TRBV25-1 and TRBJ2-1 for the parts outside the CDR3, the full variable domain is EADIYQTPRYLVIGTGKKITLECSQTMGHDKMYWYQQDPGMELHLIHYSYGVNSTEKGDLSSESTVSRIRTEHFPLTLESARPSHTSQYLCASSEDRAGPYNEQFFGPGTRLTVL.